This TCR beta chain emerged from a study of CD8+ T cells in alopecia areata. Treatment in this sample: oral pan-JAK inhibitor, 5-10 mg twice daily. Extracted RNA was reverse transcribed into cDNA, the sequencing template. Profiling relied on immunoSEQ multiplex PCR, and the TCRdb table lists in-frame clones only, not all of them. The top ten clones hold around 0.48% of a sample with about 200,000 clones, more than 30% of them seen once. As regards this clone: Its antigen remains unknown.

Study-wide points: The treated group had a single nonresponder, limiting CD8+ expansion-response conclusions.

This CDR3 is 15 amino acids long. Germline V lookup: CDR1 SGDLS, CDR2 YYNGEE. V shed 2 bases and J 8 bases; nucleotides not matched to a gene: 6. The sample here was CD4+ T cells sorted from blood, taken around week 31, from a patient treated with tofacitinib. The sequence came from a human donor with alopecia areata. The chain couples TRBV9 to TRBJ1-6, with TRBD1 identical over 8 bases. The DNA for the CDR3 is TGTGCCAGCAGCGTCCGGACAGGGAGGGATTCACCCCTCCACTTT. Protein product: CASSVRTGRDSPLHF.